These T cell receptor beta chains were read from a single sample in a study of Ad26.COV2.S vaccination and SARS-CoV-2 variants. Assay used: immunoSEQ multiplex PCR; TCRdb lists only in-frame clones, some missing. The repertoire has around 450,000 clones, about nine tenths of them found once; the top ten carry about 4.5%. This material consisted of peripheral blood, taken in a trial of Ad26.COV2.S vaccine versus placebo. The receptors shown here come from a person aged 18-65 years who received the Ad26.COV2.S COVID-19 vaccine or a placebo. CDR3s include the opening cysteine and the closing phenylalanine or tryptophan. Fields, in order: D gene, J gene, V gene, clone size, CDR3 DNA, CDR3 protein. The D gene is left open where the match is weak. Clone size is shown for a subset of rows, as once, few, many or a class of expanded clone.

TRBD2 TRBJ2-1 TRBV29-1 . TGCAGCGTAGGGGGACTAGCGGGAGAGGGCTCCTACAATGAGCAGTTCTTC CSVGGLAGEGSYNEQFF
. TRBJ1-5 TRBV27 . TGTGCCAGCAGTTTAAAGTTTGGCGGTCTACAATATCAGCCCCAGCATTTT CASSLKFGGLQYQPQHF
. TRBJ2-2 TRBV3-1/TRBV3-2 once TGTGCCAGCAGCCCGGGACAACAGAACACCGGGGAGCTGTTTTTT CASSPGQQNTGELFF
TRBD1 TRBJ2-7 TRBV27 once TGTGCCAGCAGTTTCCAGGGGGCCCACGAGCAGTACTTC CASSFQGAHEQYF
. TRBJ2-1 TRBV5-5 . TGTGCCAGCAGCACTGGGGGGAGCTCGGATGAGCAGTTCTTC CASSTGGSSDEQFF
. TRBJ1-6 TRBV4-1 . TGCGCCAGCAGTTCCGTGGGAGGCAGGGATTCACCCCTCCACTTT CASSSVGGRDSPLHF
TRBD1 TRBJ2-3 TRBV3-1/TRBV3-2 . TGTGCCAGCAGCCAAGACGGCAGGGGGCGGGGCACAGATACGCAGTATTTT CASSQDGRGRGTDTQYF
TRBD1 TRBJ2-7 TRBV27 . TGTGCCAGCAGTTTAACCGGACAGGGTCGGAACGAGCAGTACTTC CASSLTGQGRNEQYF
. TRBJ1-6 TRBV6-4 . TGTGCCAGCAGGGCGAGAAGCGATAATTCACCCCTCCACTTT CASRARSDNSPLHF
. TRBJ1-5 TRBV10-3 . TGTGCCATCAGTGGACAGTTAAATCAGCCCCAGCATTTT CAISGQLNQPQHF
TRBD1 TRBJ1-1 TRBV3-1/TRBV3-2 . TGTGCCAGCAGAGACAGGGAGTGGAGTGGGACTGAAGCTTTCTTT CASRDREWSGTEAFF
TRBD1 TRBJ1-2 TRBV10-3 few TGTGCCACGACAGGGGGAAACTATGGCTACACCTTC CATTGGNYGYTF
. TRBJ2-3 TRBV7-2 . TGTGCCAGCAGCTTACAGGGACTCTTCAGCACAGATACGCAGTATTTT CASSLQGLFSTDTQYF
TRBD1 TRBJ2-7 TRBV27 . TGTGCCAGCAGTCCCCCCGGGACAGGGGCAATCTACGAGCAGTACTTC CASSPPGTGAIYEQYF
TRBD2 TRBJ2-7 TRBV10-3 few TGTGCCATCAGAGAGGGACTAGCGGAAGAGCAGTACTTC CAIREGLAEEQYF
. TRBJ1-3 TRBV4-1 . TGCGCCAGCAGCCAAGAAAGTAACACAATTAGGCCCGGAAACACCATATATTTT CASSQESNTIRPGNTIYF
TRBD2 TRBJ2-5 TRBV27 . TGTGCCAGCAGTTCTCGACCGGGACTAGCGGGAAAAGAGACCCAGTACTTC CASSSRPGLAGKETQYF
TRBD2 TRBJ2-3 TRBV7-9 . TGTGCCAGCGCGGTACAGGCGGGAGGGCCAACAGATACGCAGTATTTT CASAVQAGGPTDTQYF
. TRBJ2-5 TRBV24-1 . TGTGCCACCAGGGGGTCCCAAGAGACCCAGTACTTC CATRGSQETQYF
. TRBJ2-1 TRBV7-2 . TGTGCCAGCAGCTTGCGACTTGGGCGCAATGAGCAGTTCTTC CASSLRLGRNEQFF
. TRBJ2-7 TRBV9 . TGTGCCAGCAGCGTAGCGGACGGGAGCTCCTACGAGCAGTACTTC CASSVADGSSYEQYF
TRBD2 TRBJ2-5 TRBV28 . TGTGCCAGCAGCTCCCTCGGGGGGGGACAAGAGACCCAGTACTTC CASSSLGGGQETQYF
TRBD1 TRBJ2-3 TRBV6-2/TRBV6-3 . TGTGCCAGCAGCCCGGGACAGGGGGCTTTAGATACGCAGTATTTT CASSPGQGALDTQYF
TRBD2 TRBJ2-7 TRBV15 . TGTGCCACCAGCAGAGATAAACTAGCGGGCATCTACGAGCAGTACTTC CATSRDKLAGIYEQYF
TRBD1 TRBJ1-6 TRBV27 . TGTGCCAGCAGGGCGAGGGGGCGCGGTTCACCCCTCCACTTT CASRARGRGSPLHF
. TRBJ2-3 TRBV6-7 . TGTGCCAGCAACCAACCAGCAATCAGCACAGATACGCAGTATTTT CASNQPAISTDTQYF
. TRBJ1-5 TRBV15 . TGTGCCACCAGCAGAGGCAGAAATCAGCCCCAGCATTTT CATSRGRNQPQHF